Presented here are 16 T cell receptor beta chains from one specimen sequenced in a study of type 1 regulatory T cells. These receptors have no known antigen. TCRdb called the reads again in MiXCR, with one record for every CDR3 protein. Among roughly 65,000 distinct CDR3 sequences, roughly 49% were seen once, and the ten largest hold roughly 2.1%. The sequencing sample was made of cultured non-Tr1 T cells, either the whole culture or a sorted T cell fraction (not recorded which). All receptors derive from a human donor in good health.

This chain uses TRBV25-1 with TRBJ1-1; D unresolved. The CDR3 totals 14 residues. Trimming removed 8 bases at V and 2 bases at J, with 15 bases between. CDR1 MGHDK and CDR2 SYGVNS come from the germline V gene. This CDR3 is CASSKTEFNTEAFF. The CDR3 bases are TGTGCCAGCTCCAAGACTGAGTTTAACACTGAAGCTTTCTTT.

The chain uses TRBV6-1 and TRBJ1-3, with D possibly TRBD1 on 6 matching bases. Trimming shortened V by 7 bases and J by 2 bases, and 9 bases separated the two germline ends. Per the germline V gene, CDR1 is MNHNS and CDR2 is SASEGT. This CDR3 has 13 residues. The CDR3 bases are TGTGCCAGCACCGGACAGACTGGAAACACCATATATTTT. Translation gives CASTGQTGNTIYF.

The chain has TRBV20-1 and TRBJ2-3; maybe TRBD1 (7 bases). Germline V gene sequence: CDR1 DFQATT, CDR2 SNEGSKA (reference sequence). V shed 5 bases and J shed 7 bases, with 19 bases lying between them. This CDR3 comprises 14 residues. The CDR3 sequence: CSASPSRGAHTQYF. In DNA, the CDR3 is TGCAGTGCTTCTCCTAGCAGGGGGGCACATACGCAGTATTTT.

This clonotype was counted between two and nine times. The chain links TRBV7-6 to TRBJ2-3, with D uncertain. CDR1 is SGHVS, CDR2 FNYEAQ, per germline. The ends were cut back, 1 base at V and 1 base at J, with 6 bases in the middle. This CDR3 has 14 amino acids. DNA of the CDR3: TGTGCCAGCAGCTTAGGCGACGGCACAGATACGCAGTATTTT. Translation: CASSLGDGTDTQYF.

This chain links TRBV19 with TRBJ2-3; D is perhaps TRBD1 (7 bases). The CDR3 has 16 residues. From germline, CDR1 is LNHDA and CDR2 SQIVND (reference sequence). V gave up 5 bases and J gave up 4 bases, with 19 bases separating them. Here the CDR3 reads CASSDGGGVSPDTQYF. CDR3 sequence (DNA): TGTGCCAGTAGTGACGGAGGGGGCGTATCCCCAGATACGCAGTATTTT.

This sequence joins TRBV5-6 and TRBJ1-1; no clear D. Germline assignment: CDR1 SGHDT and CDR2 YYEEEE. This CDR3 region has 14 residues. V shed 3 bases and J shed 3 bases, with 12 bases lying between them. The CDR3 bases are TGTGCCAGCAGCTCCGATGGCAGATACACTGAAGCTTTCTTT. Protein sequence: CASSSDGRYTEAFF.

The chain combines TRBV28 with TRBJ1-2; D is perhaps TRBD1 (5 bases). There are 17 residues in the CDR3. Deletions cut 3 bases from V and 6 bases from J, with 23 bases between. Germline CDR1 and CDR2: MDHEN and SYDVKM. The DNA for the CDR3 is TGTGCCAGCAGTTTGAGGTTTGCGGGGGGGAGCTCTCATGGCTACACCTTC. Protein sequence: CASSLRFAGGSSHGYTF.

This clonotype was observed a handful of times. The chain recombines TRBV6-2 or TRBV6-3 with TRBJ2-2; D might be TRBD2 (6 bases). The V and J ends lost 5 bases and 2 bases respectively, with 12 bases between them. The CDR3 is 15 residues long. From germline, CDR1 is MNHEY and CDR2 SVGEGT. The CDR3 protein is CASSPGTSNTGELFF. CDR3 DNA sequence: TGTGCCAGCAGTCCCGGGACTTCTAACACCGGGGAGCTGTTTTTT.

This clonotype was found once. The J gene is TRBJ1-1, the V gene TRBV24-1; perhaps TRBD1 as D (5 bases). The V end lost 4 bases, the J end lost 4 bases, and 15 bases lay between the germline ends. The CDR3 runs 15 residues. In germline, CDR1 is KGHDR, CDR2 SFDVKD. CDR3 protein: CATSDTRGDGTEAFF. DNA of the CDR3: TGTGCCACCAGTGACACCCGGGGGGACGGCACTGAAGCTTTCTTT.

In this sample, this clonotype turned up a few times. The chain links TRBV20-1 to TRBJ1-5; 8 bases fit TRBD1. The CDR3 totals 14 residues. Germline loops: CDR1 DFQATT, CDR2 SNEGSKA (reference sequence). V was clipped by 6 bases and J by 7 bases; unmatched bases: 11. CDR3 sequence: CSADESGGWQPQHF. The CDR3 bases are TGCAGTGCGGACGAATCAGGGGGCTGGCAGCCCCAGCATTTT.

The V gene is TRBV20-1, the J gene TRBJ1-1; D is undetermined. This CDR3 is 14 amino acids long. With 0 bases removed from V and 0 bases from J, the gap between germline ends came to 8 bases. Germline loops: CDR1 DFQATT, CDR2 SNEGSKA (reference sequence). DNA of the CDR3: TGCAGTGCTAGAGATCTTAGTGTGAACACTGAAGCTTTCTTT. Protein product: CSARDLSVNTEAFF.

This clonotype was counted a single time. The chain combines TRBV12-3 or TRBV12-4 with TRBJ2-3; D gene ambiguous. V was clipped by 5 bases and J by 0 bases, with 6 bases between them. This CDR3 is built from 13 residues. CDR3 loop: CASSGSSTDTQYF. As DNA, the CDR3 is TGTGCCAGCAGTGGGTCTAGCACAGATACGCAGTATTTT.

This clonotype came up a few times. CDR3 in DNA: TGTGCCAGCAGAGCCGCCCGGGACAGGGTCGGACCCCTCCACTTT. It yields the protein CASRAARDRVGPLHF. The V and J genes are TRBV6-5 and TRBJ1-6; 9 bases line up with TRBD1. This CDR3 contains 15 residues. Germline CDR1 reads MNHEY; CDR2 reads SVGAGI. V lost 6 bases and J lost 12; bases outside the gene matches: 12.

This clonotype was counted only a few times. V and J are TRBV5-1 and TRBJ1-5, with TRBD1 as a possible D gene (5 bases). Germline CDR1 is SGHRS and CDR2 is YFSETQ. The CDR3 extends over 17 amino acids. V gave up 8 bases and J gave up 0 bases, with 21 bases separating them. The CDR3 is CASKRRAGRYSNQPQHF. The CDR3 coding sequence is TGCGCCAGTAAAAGGCGGGCAGGGCGTTATAGCAATCAGCCCCAGCATTTT. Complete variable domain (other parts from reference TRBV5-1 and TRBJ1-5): KAGVTQTPRYLIKTRGQQVTLSCSPISGHRSVSWYQQTPGQGLQFLFEYFSETQRNKGNFPGRFSGRQFSNSRSEMNVSTLELGDSALYLCASKRRAGRYSNQPQHFGDGTRLSIL.

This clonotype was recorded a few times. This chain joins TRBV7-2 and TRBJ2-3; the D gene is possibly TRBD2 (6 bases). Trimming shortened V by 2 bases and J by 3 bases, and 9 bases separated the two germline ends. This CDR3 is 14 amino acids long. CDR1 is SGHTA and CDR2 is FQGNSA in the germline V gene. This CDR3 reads CASSLNAGTDTQYF. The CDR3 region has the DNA TGTGCCAGCAGCTTAAATGCGGGGACAGATACGCAGTATTTT.

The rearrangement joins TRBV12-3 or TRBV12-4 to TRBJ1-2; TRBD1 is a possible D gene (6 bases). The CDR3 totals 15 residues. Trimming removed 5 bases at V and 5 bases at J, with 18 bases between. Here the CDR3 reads CASSGRPDSRYGYTF. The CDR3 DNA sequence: TGTGCCAGCAGTGGGCGCCCGGACAGTCGTTATGGCTACACCTTC.